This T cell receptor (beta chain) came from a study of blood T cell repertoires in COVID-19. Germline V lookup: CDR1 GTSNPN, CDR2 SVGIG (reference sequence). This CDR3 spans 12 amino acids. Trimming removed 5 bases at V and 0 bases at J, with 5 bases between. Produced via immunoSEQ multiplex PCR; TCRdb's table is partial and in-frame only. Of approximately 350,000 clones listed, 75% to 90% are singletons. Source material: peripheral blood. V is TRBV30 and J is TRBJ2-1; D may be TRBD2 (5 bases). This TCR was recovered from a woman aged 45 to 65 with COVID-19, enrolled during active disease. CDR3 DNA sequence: TGTGCCTGGGGGAGCTCCTACAATGAGCAGTTCTTC. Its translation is CAWGSSYNEQFF.